This passage covers 26 T cell receptor gamma chains from one sample sequenced in a study of Vδ1+ human thymocytes. General study results and limits: Thymic TRG and TRD repertoires appeared highly polyclonal.

Their specific antigens are unknown. Extracted RNA was reverse transcribed into cDNA. The CDR3 regions were amplified by multiplex PCR from V-gene primers to a constant-region primer. TCRdb redid clone calling on the multiplex PCR reads using CATT. The sample gives approximately 25,000 gamma-chain clones, 15% to 25% of which show up once; 1.8% is in the top ten. The sample was Vdelta1+ gamma-delta thymocytes from the thymus. Subset reported: FACS-sorted CD3+ TCRalphabeta- TCRVdelta1+ TCRVdelta2- thymocytes. The receptor set was obtained from a boy younger than two who had congenital heart surgery.

This clone came up a few times. Possible read error: a much larger clone is one base away. This chain joins TRGV4 and TRGJ1 or TRGJ2. Losses at the gene ends were 3 bases for V and 5 bases for J; bases not matched to a gene: 4. The CDR3 sequence is 12 residues long. CDR1 and CDR2 from the germline V gene are EGSTGY and YDSYTSSV. The DNA of the CDR3 is TGTGCCACCTGGGATAATCATTATAAGAAACTCTTT. Its translation is CATWDNHYKKLF.

V gene TRGV5 combines with J gene TRGJ1 or TRGJ2. After removal of 11 bases from V and 3 bases from J, the junction contained 4 bases not matched to a gene. Germline assignment: CDR1 VINAFY and CDR2 YDVSNSKD. The CDR3 consists of 10 residues. CDR3 protein: CASGYYKKLF. The CDR3 DNA follows: TGTGCCAGCGGTTATTATAAGAAACTCTTT.

As regards this clone: Other DNA sequences in the sample encode the same CDR3. The chain carries TRGV5 and TRGJ1 or TRGJ2. This CDR3 is built from 14 residues. CDR1 and CDR2 from the germline V gene are VINAFY and YDVSNSKD. Losses at the gene ends were 1 base for V and 0 bases for J; bases not matched to a gene: 3. CDR3 in amino acids: CATWDSQNYYKKLF. The CDR3 nucleotides are TGTGCCACCTGGGACAGCCAGAATTATTATAAGAAACTCTTT.

About this clone itself: This clone may be a read error of a much larger clone one base away. The chain links TRGV9 to TRGJ1 or TRGJ2. Looked up from germline, CDR1 is GITISATS and CDR2 is ISYDGTV (reference sequence). Unmatched junction bases numbered 4, after V lost 0 bases and J lost 5 bases. The CDR3 is 13 residues long. CDR3 protein: CALWEVDNYKKLF. The CDR3 DNA reads TGTGCCTTGTGGGAGGTGGATAATTATAAGAAACTCTTT.

This clone turned up a few times. This CDR3 is also generated by other DNA sequences in the sample. The V gene is TRGV4, the J gene TRGJ1 or TRGJ2. CDR1 is EGSTGY and CDR2 is YDSYTSSV in the germline V gene. CDR3 size: 13 residues. V lost 3 bases and J lost 3; bases outside the gene matches: 5. The CDR3 spells CATWDPFYYKKLF. The CDR3, as DNA: TGTGCCACCTGGGATCCCTTTTATTATAAGAAACTCTTT.

There are a few counts of this clone. This chain connects TRGV5 to TRGJ1 or TRGJ2. Germline trimming cut 3 bases from V and 12 bases from J; bases unmatched to any gene: 5. CDR3 size: 10 residues. Germline-derived CDR1 and CDR2 are VINAFY and YDVSNSKD. In DNA form, the CDR3 reads TGTGCCACCTGGGACGGTTGGAAACTCTTT. Encoded protein: CATWDGWKLF.

This clone has more than one count but fewer than ten. The rearrangement uses TRGV9 and TRGJP. CDR1 is GITISATS and CDR2 is ISYDGTV in the germline V gene (reference sequence). V shed 0 bases, J shed 7 bases, and the junction held 9 bases outside the gene matches. The CDR3 runs to 18 residues. The CDR3 nucleotides are TGTGCCTTGTGGGAGGTGCAAATACTTGAGTTGGGCAAAAAAATCAAGGTATTT. Translation gives CALWEVQILELGKKIKVF.

This clone has just a few counts. The junction shows a germline mismatch at one end, possibly a read error. This sequence joins TRGV5 and TRGJ1 or TRGJ2. This CDR3 has 11 residues. CDR1 and CDR2 (germline): VINAFY, YDVSNSKD. CDR3 protein: CATWDTYRKLF. The CDR3 region has the DNA TGTGCCACTTGGGACACATACAGGAAACTCTTT.

This clone was observed a few times. The chain has TRGV9 and TRGJ1 or TRGJ2. V was pared by 1 base and J by 11 bases, with 5 bases of the junction left unmatched. CDR1 and CDR2 from the germline V gene are GITISATS and ISYDGTV (reference sequence). This CDR3 has 11 residues. The CDR3, as DNA: TGTGCCTTGTGGGAGGTATGGGAGAAACTCTTT. It codes for CALWEVWEKLF.

Of note for this clone: A much larger clonotype is one base distant, so this may be a read error. This chain uses TRGV3 with TRGJ1 or TRGJ2. This CDR3 is 12 amino acids long. CDR1 is VTNTFY, CDR2 YDVSTARD, per germline (reference sequence). The J segment lost 1 base and the V segment lost 6 bases, leaving 3 bases of the junction unmatched. This chain's CDR3 is CATWNNYYKKLF. The CDR3, as DNA: TGTGCCACCTGGAATAATTATTATAAGAAACTCTTT.

This clone was seen a handful of times. The chain links TRGV2 to TRGJ1 or TRGJ2. The CDR3 runs 14 residues. The V segment lost 5 bases and the J segment 3 bases; nucleotides outside the gene matches: 10. From germline, CDR1 is EGSNGY and CDR2 YDSYNSKV. The CDR3 reads CATWAIRCYYKKLF. CDR3 DNA: TGTGCCACCTGGGCTATCCGGTGTTATTATAAGAAACTCTTT.

The chain uses TRGV8 and TRGJ1 or TRGJ2. The CDR3 spans 13 residues. J was trimmed by 5 bases and V by 0 bases; bases with no gene match: 4. From germline, CDR1 is VENAVY and CDR2 YDSYNSRV. CDR3 DNA: TGTGCCACCTGGGATAGGCACCATTATAAGAAACTCTTT. As protein: CATWDRHHYKKLF.

The genes are TRGV2 and TRGJ1 or TRGJ2. This CDR3 spans 12 amino acids. Germline V gives CDR1 EGSNGY, CDR2 YDSYNSKV. V was pared by 5 bases and J by 2 bases, with 3 bases of the junction left unmatched. CDR3 loop: CATWVHYYKKLF. The DNA of the CDR3 is TGTGCCACCTGGGTCCATTATTATAAGAAACTCTTT.

The sample holds a few counts of this clone. The rearrangement links TRGV5 to TRGJP1. J was trimmed by 6 bases and V by 4 bases; bases with no gene match: 5. Germline values: CDR1 VINAFY, CDR2 YDVSNSKD. This CDR3 spans 13 amino acids. The CDR3 region is CATWEGSGWFKIF. The CDR3 DNA is TGTGCCACCTGGGAAGGGTCTGGTTGGTTCAAGATATTT.

The V and J genes are TRGV2 and TRGJ1 or TRGJ2. Trimming removed 6 bases from V and 8 bases from J; junction bases left unmatched: 7. CDR1 EGSNGY and CDR2 YDSYNSKV come from the germline V gene. CDR3 size: 11 residues. The CDR3 loop is CATWRADKKLF. CDR3 in DNA: TGTGCCACCTGGAGAGCAGATAAGAAACTCTTT.

The rearrangement uses TRGV2 and TRGJ1 or TRGJ2. Per germline, CDR1 EGSNGY and CDR2 YDSYNSKV. This CDR3 contains 13 residues. Unmatched junction bases numbered 3, after V lost 1 base and J lost 3 bases. CDR3 DNA: TGTGCCACCTGGGACGGTTGTTATTATAAGAAACTCTTT. This encodes CATWDGCYYKKLF.

V is TRGV5 and J is TRGJP2. CDR1 and CDR2 (germline): VINAFY, YDVSNSKD. V trimming: 2 bases; J trimming: 3 bases; junction bases outside the gene matches: 6. CDR3 length: 15 amino acids. CDR3 in DNA: TGTGCCACCTGGGACACCCCGCGTAGTGATTGGATCAAGACGTTT. Translation: CATWDTPRSDWIKTF.

This clone appeared a few times. The junction departs from germline at one end; a sequencing error may be responsible. The genes are TRGV5 and TRGJ1 or TRGJ2. The germline gives CDR1 VINAFY, CDR2 YDVSNSKD. The CDR3 has 16 amino acids. CDR3 nucleotides: TGTGCCTCCTGGGACAGGCCCAATTCGAATTATTATAAGAAACTCTTT. It is translated as CASWDRPNSNYYKKLF.

Details on this clone: Other DNA sequences from this sample encode an identical CDR3 as well. The chain carries TRGV9 and TRGJ1 or TRGJ2. Germline CDR1 is GITISATS and CDR2 is ISYDGTV (reference sequence). CDR3 length: 14 amino acids. V lost 0 bases, J lost 3 bases, and 5 bases stayed unmatched. The CDR3 protein is CALWEVGSYYKKLF. The CDR3 DNA sequence: TGTGCCTTGTGGGAGGTGGGCTCTTATTATAAGAAACTCTTT.

The genes are TRGV4 and TRGJ1 or TRGJ2. The CDR3 is 11 amino acids. The V gene's germline CDR1 is EGSTGY and CDR2 YDSYTSSV. V trimming: 0 bases; J trimming: 12 bases; junction bases outside the gene matches: 5. CDR3 sequence reads: CATWDGLWKLF. The CDR3 DNA sequence: TGTGCCACCTGGGATGGGCTATGGAAACTCTTT.

This clone was observed a handful of times. The chain combines TRGV8 with TRGJ1 or TRGJ2. Looked up from germline, CDR1 is VENAVY and CDR2 is YDSYNSRV. There are 15 residues in the CDR3. Trimming took 5 bases from V and 7 from J; bases not matched to a gene: 17. CDR3 protein: CATWGGFRNGYKKLF. The CDR3 region has the DNA TGTGCCACCTGGGGGGGTTTTCGTAATGGGTATAAGAAACTCTTT.

This clone was seen only a few times. A read error may be the cause here, since a much bigger clone is one base away. The chain combines TRGV9 with TRGJ1 or TRGJ2. The CDR3 totals 12 residues. CDR1 and CDR2 from the germline V gene are GITISATS and ISYDGTV (reference sequence). J was trimmed by 5 bases and V by 2 bases; bases with no gene match: 3. In nucleotides, the CDR3 is TGTGCCTTGTGGGAGGGGGATTATAAGAAACTCTTT. Translation gives CALWEGDYKKLF.

There are a few counts of this clone. The sample holds other DNA sequences that translate to the same CDR3. This chain connects TRGV5 to TRGJ1 or TRGJ2. V lost 1 base and J lost 1; bases outside the gene matches: 4. Germline V CDR1 and CDR2: VINAFY, YDVSNSKD. This CDR3 has 14 amino acids. The DNA for the CDR3 is TGTGCCACCTGGGACAGCCTCAATTATTATAAGAAACTCTTT. Its translation is CATWDSLNYYKKLF.

The table lists this clone with a few counts. Other DNA sequences in this specimen translate into the identical CDR3. The chain is built from TRGV9 and TRGJ1 or TRGJ2. Germline V gives CDR1 GITISATS, CDR2 ISYDGTV (reference sequence). The CDR3 has 13 amino acids. Losses at the gene ends were 2 bases for V and 4 bases for J; bases not matched to a gene: 5. CDR3 protein: CALWEGFYYKKLF. CDR3 nucleotides: TGTGCCTTGTGGGAGGGATTCTATTATAAGAAACTCTTT.

The chain links TRGV4 to TRGJ1 or TRGJ2. V was clipped by 6 bases and J by 5 bases; unmatched bases: 7. The germline V gene has CDR1 EGSTGY and CDR2 YDSYTSSV. The length of the CDR3 is 12 residues. In DNA form, the CDR3 reads TGTGCCACCTGGAGAACGAATTATAAGAAACTCTTT. Protein sequence: CATWRTNYKKLF.

This clone showed up just a few times. This CDR3 is also generated by other DNA sequences in the sample. This sequence joins TRGV9 and TRGJ1 or TRGJ2. The CDR3 has 13 amino acids. The J segment lost 6 bases and the V segment lost 0 bases, leaving 5 bases of the junction unmatched. Germline CDR1 and CDR2: GITISATS and ISYDGTV (reference sequence). CDR3 nucleotide sequence: TGTGCCTTGTGGGAGGTGCAGGGTTATAAGAAACTCTTT. Its translation is CALWEVQGYKKLF.